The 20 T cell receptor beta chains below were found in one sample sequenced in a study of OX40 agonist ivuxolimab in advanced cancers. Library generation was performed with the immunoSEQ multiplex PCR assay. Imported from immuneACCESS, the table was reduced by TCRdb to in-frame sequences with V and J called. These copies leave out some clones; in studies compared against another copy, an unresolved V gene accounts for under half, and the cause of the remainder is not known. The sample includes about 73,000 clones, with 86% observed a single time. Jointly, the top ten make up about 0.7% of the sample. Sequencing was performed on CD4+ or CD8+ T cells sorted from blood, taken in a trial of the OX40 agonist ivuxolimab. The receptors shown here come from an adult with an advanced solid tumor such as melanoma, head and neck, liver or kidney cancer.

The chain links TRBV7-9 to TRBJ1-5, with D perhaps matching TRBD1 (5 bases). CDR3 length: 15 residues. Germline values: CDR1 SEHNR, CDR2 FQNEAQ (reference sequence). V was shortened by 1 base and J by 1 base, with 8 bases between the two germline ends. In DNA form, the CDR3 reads TGTGCCAGCAGCTTAGGGGGACGCAGCAATCAGCCCCAGCATTTT. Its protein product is CASSLGGRSNQPQHF.

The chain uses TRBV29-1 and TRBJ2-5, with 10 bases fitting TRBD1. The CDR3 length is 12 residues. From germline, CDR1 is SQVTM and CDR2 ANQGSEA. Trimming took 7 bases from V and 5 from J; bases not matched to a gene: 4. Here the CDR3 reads CSADRGRETQYF. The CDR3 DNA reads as TGCAGCGCGGACAGGGGGAGGGAGACCCAGTACTTC.

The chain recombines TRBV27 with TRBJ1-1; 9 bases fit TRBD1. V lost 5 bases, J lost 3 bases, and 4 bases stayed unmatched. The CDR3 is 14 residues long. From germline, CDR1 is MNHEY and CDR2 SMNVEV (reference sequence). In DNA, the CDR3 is TGTGCCAGCAGTATCTGGACAGGGGACACTGAAGCTTTCTTT. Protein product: CASSIWTGDTEAFF.

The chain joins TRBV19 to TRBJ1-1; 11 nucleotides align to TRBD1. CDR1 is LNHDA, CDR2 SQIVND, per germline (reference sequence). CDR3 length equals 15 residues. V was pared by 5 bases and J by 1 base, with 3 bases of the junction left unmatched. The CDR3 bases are TGTGCCAGTAGTCGGGACAGGGGGGCGAACACTGAAGCTTTCTTT. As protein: CASSRDRGANTEAFF.

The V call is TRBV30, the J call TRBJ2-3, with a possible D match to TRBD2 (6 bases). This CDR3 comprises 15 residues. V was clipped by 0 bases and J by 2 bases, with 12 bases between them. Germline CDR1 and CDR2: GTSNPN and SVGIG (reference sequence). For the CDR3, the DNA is TGTGCCTGGAGTGTAGGAGGGAGACACACAGATACGCAGTATTTT. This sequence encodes CAWSVGGRHTDTQYF.

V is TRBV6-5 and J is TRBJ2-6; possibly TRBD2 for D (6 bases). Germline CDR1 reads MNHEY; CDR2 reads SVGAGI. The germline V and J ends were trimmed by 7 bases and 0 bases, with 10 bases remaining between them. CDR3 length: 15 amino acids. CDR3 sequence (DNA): TGTGCCAGCACCCCCGGGGGCTCTGGGGCCAACGTCCTGACTTTC. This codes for CASTPGGSGANVLTF.

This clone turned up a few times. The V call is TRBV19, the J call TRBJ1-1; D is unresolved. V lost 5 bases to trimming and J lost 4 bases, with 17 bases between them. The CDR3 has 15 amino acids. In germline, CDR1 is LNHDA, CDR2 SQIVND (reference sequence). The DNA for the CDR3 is TGTGCCAGTAGTTTAAACGGGGAGGAGGGCACTGAAGCTTTCTTT. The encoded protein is CASSLNGEEGTEAFF.

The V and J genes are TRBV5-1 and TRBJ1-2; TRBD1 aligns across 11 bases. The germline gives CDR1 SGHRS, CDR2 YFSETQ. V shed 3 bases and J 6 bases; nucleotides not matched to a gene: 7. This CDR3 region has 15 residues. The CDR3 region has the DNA TGCGCCAGCAGCTCTAGGGACAGGGGGACGGATGGCTACACCTTC. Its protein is CASSSRDRGTDGYTF. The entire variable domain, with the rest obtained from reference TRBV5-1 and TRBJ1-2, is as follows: KAGVTQTPRYLIKTRGQQVTLSCSPISGHRSVSWYQQTPGQGLQFLFEYFSETQRNKGNFPGRFSGRQFSNSRSEMNVSTLELGDSALYLCASSSRDRGTDGYTFGSGTRLTVV.

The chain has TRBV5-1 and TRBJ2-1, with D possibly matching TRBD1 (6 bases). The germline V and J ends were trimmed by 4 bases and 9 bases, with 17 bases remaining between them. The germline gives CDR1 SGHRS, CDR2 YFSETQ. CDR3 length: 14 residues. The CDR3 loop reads CASSITGSPGEQFF. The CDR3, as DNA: TGCGCCAGCAGCATTACAGGGAGTCCGGGTGAGCAGTTCTTC.

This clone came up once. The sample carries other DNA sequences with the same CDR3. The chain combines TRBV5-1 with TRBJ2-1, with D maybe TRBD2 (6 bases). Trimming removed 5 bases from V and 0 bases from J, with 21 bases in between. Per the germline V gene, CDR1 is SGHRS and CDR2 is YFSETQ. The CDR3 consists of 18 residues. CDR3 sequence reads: CASSRGPSEGLSYNEQFF. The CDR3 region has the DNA TGCGCCAGCAGTAGGGGACCCTCGGAGGGCCTCTCCTACAATGAGCAGTTCTTC.

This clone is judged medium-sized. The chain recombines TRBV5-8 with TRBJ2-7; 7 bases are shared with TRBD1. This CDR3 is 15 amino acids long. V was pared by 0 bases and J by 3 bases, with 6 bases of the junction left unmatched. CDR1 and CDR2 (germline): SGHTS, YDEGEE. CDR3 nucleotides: TGTGCCAGCAGCTTGGATGGCAGGGGGTACTACGAGCAGTACTTC. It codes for CASSLDGRGYYEQYF.

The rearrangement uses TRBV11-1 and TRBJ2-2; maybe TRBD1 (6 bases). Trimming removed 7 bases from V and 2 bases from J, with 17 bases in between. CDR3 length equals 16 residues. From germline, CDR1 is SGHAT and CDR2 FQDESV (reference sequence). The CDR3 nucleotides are TGTGCCAGCAACTGGCAGGGGTCGGCTAACACCGGGGAGCTGTTTTTT. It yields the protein CASNWQGSANTGELFF.

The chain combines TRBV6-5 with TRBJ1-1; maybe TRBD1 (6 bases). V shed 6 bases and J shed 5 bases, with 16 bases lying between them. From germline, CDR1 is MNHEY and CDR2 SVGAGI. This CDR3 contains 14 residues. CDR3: CASRPGGAWTEAFF. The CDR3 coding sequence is TGTGCCAGCAGACCGGGGGGGGCATGGACTGAAGCTTTCTTT.

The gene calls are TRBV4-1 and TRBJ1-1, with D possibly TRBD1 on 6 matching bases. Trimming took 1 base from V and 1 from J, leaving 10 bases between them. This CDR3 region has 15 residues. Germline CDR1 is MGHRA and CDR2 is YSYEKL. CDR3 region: CASSQVAGENTEAFF. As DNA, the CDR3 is TGCGCCAGCAGCCAAGTGGCAGGGGAGAACACTGAAGCTTTCTTT.

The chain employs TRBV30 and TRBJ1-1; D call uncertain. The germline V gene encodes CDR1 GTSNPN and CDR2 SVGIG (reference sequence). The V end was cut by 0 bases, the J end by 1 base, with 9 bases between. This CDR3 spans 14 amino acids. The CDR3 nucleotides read TGTGCCTGGAGTGTCCTGACGGGGAACACTGAAGCTTTCTTT. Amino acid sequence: CAWSVLTGNTEAFF.

CDR3 sequence reads: CASSTQLSQPQHF. The CDR3 DNA reads as TGTGCCAGCAGCACACAGTTAAGTCAGCCCCAGCATTTT. The chain links TRBV7-2 to TRBJ1-5; D is unclear. V shed 5 bases and J shed 6 bases, with 11 bases lying between them. The CDR3 loop spans 13 amino acids. Germline-derived CDR1 and CDR2 are SGHTA and FQGNSA.

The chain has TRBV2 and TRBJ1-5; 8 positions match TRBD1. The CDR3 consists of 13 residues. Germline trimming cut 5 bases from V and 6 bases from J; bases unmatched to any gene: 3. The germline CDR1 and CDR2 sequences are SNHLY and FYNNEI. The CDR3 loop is CASSLQGAQPQHF. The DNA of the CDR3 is TGTGCCAGCAGTTTGCAGGGGGCTCAGCCCCAGCATTTT.

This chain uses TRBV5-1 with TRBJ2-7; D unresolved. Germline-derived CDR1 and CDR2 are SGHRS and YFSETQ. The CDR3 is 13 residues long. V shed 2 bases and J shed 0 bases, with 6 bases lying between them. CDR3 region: CASSFGSSYEQYF. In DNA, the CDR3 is TGCGCCAGCAGCTTCGGGTCCTCCTACGAGCAGTACTTC.

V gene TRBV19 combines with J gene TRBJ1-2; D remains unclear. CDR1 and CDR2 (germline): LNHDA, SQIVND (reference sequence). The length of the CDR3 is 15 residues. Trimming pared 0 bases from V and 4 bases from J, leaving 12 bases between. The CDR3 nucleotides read TGTGCCAGTAGTATAGAAATCAAGTCAGTCTATGGCTACACCTTC. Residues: CASSIEIKSVYGYTF.

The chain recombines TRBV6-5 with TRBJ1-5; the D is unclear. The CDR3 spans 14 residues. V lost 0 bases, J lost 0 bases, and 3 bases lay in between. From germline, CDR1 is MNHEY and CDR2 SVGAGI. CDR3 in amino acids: CASSYSRSNQPQHF. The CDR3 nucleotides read TGTGCCAGCAGTTACTCGCGTAGCAATCAGCCCCAGCATTTT.